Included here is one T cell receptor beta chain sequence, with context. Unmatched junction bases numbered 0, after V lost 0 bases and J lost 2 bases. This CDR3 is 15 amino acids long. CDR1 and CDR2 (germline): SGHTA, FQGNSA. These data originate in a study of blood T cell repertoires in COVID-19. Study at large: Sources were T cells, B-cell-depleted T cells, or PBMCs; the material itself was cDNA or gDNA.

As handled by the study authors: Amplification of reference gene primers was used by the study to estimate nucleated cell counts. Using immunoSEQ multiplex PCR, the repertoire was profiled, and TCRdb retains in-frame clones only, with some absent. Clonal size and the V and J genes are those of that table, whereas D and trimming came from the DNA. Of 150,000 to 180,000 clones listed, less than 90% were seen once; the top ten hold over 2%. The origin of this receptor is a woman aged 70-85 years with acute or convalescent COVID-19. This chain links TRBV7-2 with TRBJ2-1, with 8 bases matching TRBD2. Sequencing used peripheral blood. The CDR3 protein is CASSLASGAYNEQFF. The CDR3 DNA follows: TGTGCCAGCAGCTTAGCTAGCGGGGCCTACAATGAGCAGTTCTTC. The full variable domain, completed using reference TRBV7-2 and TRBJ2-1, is GAGVSQSPSNKVTEKGKDVELRCDPISGHTALYWYRQSLGQGLEFLIYFQGNSAPDKSGLPSDRFSAERTGGSVSTLTIQRTQQEDSAVYLCASSLASGAYNEQFFGPGTRLTVL.